These T cell receptor beta chains were read from a single sample in a study of shared clonotypes between healthy human individuals. The assay was immunoSEQ multiplex PCR, and TCRdb's table has in-frame clones only and misses some. Among some 2,100,000 clones, about 94% were seen once, and the ten largest hold around 0.13%. What was sequenced was naive CD4+ T cells sorted from blood. These receptors were taken from a man younger than 35 in good health. Each CDR3 is given with its conserved first and last residue. The D gene is left open where the match is weak. Clone size, where shown, is once, few, many, or a class for clones that have expanded.

len,d_gene,abundance,v_gene,j_gene,CDR3aa,CDR3nt
15,TRBD1,NA,TRBV9,TRBJ1-2,CASSVLGQSPGGYTF,TGTGCCAGCAGCGTATTGGGACAGTCACCGGGAGGCTACACCTTC
18,TRBD2,NA,TRBV4-1,TRBJ2-7,CASSQEVSGRMSSYEQYF,TGCGCCAGCAGCCAAGAGGTTAGCGGGAGGATGAGCTCCTACGAGCAGTACTTC
14,TRBD1,once,TRBV28,TRBJ1-4,CASTRTGTAEKLFF,TGTGCCAGCACCAGGACAGGGACCGCTGAAAAACTGTTTTTT
14,NA,once,TRBV7-2,TRBJ2-7,CASSYAWGSYEQYF,TGTGCCAGCAGCTATGCCTGGGGCAGTTACGAGCAGTACTTC
14,NA,NA,TRBV10-3,TRBJ2-5,CAISESVAQETQYF,TGTGCCATCAGTGAGTCGGTAGCTCAAGAGACCCAGTACTTC
18,TRBD2,NA,TRBV7-8,TRBJ2-2,CASSHGTSGGANTGELFF,TGTGCCAGCAGCCACGGGACTAGCGGGGGGGCGAACACCGGGGAGCTGTTTTTT
12,NA,NA,TRBV15,TRBJ2-7,CATSSSSAEQYF,TGTGCCACCAGCAGCTCTTCCGCCGAGCAGTACTTC
14,NA,NA,TRBV19,TRBJ1-2,CASSRGTANYGYTF,TGTGCCAGTAGTAGGGGGACTGCTAACTATGGCTACACCTTC
14,TRBD1,NA,TRBV9,TRBJ2-7,CASSPGTGWYEQYF,TGTGCCAGCAGCCCCGGGACAGGTTGGTACGAGCAGTACTTC
13,TRBD2,NA,TRBV2,TRBJ2-4,CASSGGLGNIQYF,TGTGCCAGCAGTGGGGGACTAGGCAACATTCAGTACTTC
15,TRBD2,NA,TRBV7-6,TRBJ2-1,CASSNRGGPGNEQFF,TGTGCCAGCAGCAACCGGGGGGGCCCCGGAAATGAGCAGTTCTTC
19,TRBD2,NA,TRBV9,TRBJ2-1,CASSVGLAGGTSSYNEQFF,TGTGCCAGCAGCGTAGGGCTAGCGGGAGGTACGAGCTCCTACAATGAGCAGTTCTTC
15,TRBD2,NA,TRBV5-8,TRBJ2-1,CASSFSGSKYNEQFF,TGTGCCAGCAGCTTTAGCGGGAGCAAATACAATGAGCAGTTCTTC
15,TRBD2,NA,TRBV28,TRBJ2-5,CASKESGGAGETQYF,TGTGCCAGCAAGGAGAGCGGGGGGGCCGGCGAGACCCAGTACTTC
13,TRBD2,NA,TRBV14,TRBJ2-1,CASGKRGGTEQFF,TGTGCCAGCGGAAAGCGGGGGGGCACTGAGCAGTTCTTC
13,TRBD1,NA,TRBV11-2,TRBJ2-7,CASTGTGKYEQYF,TGTGCCAGCACGGGGACAGGGAAGTACGAGCAGTACTTC
12,NA,NA,TRBV27,TRBJ1-1,CASRRPGGEAFF,TGTGCCAGCAGACGACCAGGCGGTGAAGCTTTCTTT
16,TRBD2,NA,TRBV6-6,TRBJ2-3,CASSYRLAGSTDTQYF,TGTGCCAGCAGTTACAGACTAGCGGGTAGCACAGATACGCAGTATTTT
17,NA,NA,TRBV15,TRBJ2-2,CATSRDRGGGNTGELFF,TGTGCCACCAGCAGAGATCGTGGTGGAGGGAACACCGGGGAGCTGTTTTTT
14,NA,NA,TRBV5-6,TRBJ2-7,CASSLATDPYEQYF,TGTGCCAGCAGCTTGGCCACCGACCCCTACGAGCAGTACTTC
14,NA,NA,TRBV5-1,TRBJ2-5,CASSSGTNIETQYF,TGCGCCAGCAGCTCTGGGACGAATATAGAGACCCAGTACTTC
16,NA,NA,TRBV16,TRBJ2-7,CASSQGGPGGGYEQYF,TGTGCCAGCAGCCAAGGGGGTCCGGGTGGAGGCTACGAGCAGTACTTC
12,NA,NA,TRBV23-1,TRBJ2-7,CASSRILYEQYF,TGCGCCAGCAGTCGGATCCTCTACGAGCAGTACTTC
15,NA,once,TRBV2,TRBJ1-4,CASSHRVSTNEKLFF,TGTGCCAGCAGCCACAGGGTTAGCACTAATGAAAAACTGTTTTTT
13,NA,NA,TRBV2,TRBJ1-1,CASSEFGQTEAFF,TGTGCCAGCAGTGAATTCGGGCAGACTGAAGCTTTCTTT
13,NA,once,TRBV9,TRBJ2-3,CASSVLPADTQYF,TGTGCCAGCAGCGTCCTCCCTGCAGATACGCAGTATTTT
15,NA,NA,TRBV5-6,TRBJ2-1,CASSLGVVGLLGEFF,TGTGCCAGCAGCTTGGGTGTTGTAGGCTTGCTGGGCGAGTTCTTC
17,NA,NA,TRBV4-1,TRBJ1-2,CASSQGRGSSFNYGYTF,TGCGCCAGCAGCCAAGGGAGGGGTTCGTCGTTTAACTATGGCTACACCTTC
14,TRBD1,NA,TRBV25-1,TRBJ2-5,CAGRDSEDEETQYF,TGTGCCGGACGGGACAGTGAAGATGAAGAGACCCAGTACTTC
14,NA,NA,TRBV11-2,TRBJ1-1,CASSLGTKNTEAFF,TGTGCCAGCAGCTTAGGGACGAAAAACACTGAAGCTTTCTTT
15,NA,NA,TRBV7-2,TRBJ2-3,CASSSLSGRADTQYF,TGTGCCAGCAGCTCTCTATCGGGAAGGGCAGATACGCAGTATTTT
15,TRBD1,NA,TRBV2,TRBJ1-5,CASIPGGAGNQPQHF,TGTGCCAGCATCCCAGGGGGCGCGGGCAATCAGCCCCAGCATTTT
12,NA,NA,TRBV28,TRBJ1-6,CASSLPGSPLHF,TGTGCCAGCAGTTTACCCGGTTCACCCCTCCACTTT
14,TRBD1,NA,TRBV6-1,TRBJ2-7,CASTRDRGAYEQYF,TGTGCCAGCACCCGGGACAGGGGTGCCTACGAGCAGTACTTC
15,NA,once,TRBV10-3,TRBJ2-5,CAISDMRGPQETQYF,TGTGCCATCAGTGATATGCGGGGGCCACAAGAGACCCAGTACTTC
15,NA,NA,TRBV9,TRBJ1-1,CASSVDSGYNTEAFF,TGTGCCAGCAGCGTAGATTCGGGGTATAACACTGAAGCTTTCTTC
15,NA,NA,TRBV4-1,TRBJ1-1,CASSQGPGGGAEAFF,TGCGCCAGCAGCCAGGGCCCCGGGGGTGGGGCTGAAGCTTTCTTT
13,NA,NA,TRBV10-3,TRBJ2-7,CAISARAWDEQYF,TGTGCCATCAGTGCCCGGGCATGGGACGAGCAGTACTTC
15,TRBD2,NA,TRBV15,TRBJ2-7,CATSRGVREPYEQYF,TGTGCCACCAGCAGAGGGGTGCGGGAGCCCTACGAGCAGTACTTC
15,TRBD1,NA,TRBV28,TRBJ2-7,CASSLRGDRVGEQYF,TGTGCCAGCAGTTTAAGGGGAGACAGGGTAGGCGAGCAGTACTTC
13,NA,NA,TRBV10-2,TRBJ2-3,CASLQGAVDTQYF,TGCGCCAGTTTACAGGGAGCTGTGGATACGCAGTATTTT
13,NA,NA,TRBV30,TRBJ1-2,CAWSPSSNYGYTF,TGTGCCTGGAGTCCTTCGTCTAACTATGGCTACACCTTC
15,NA,NA,TRBV2,TRBJ1-1,CASRKDRLEGTEAFF,TGTGCCAGCAGGAAGGACAGACTCGAGGGCACTGAAGCTTTCTTT
14,TRBD2,NA,TRBV19,TRBJ2-7,CASSPRTSSYEQYF,TGTGCCAGTAGTCCCAGGACTAGCTCCTACGAGCAGTACTTC
16,TRBD2,NA,TRBV7-2,TRBJ2-3,CASSLRTSGGTDTQYF,TGTGCCAGCAGCCTAAGGACTAGCGGGGGCACAGATACGCAGTATTTT
14,NA,NA,TRBV15,TRBJ2-7,CATSRGMLAYEQYF,TGTGCCACCAGCAGGGGGATGCTGGCCTACGAGCAGTACTTC
16,TRBD1,NA,TRBV25-1,TRBJ2-7,CASSEWSRTGSREQYF,TGTGCCAGCAGTGAGTGGTCCAGGACAGGGTCAAGGGAGCAGTACTTC
15,TRBD2,NA,TRBV28,TRBJ2-5,CASSPRLAGAETQYF,TGTGCCAGCAGTCCCAGACTAGCGGGGGCTGAGACCCAGTACTTC
18,TRBD2,NA,TRBV7-9,TRBJ2-2,CASSSGLAGAPRTGELFF,TGTGCCAGCAGCTCGGGACTAGCGGGGGCCCCGAGGACCGGGGAGCTGTTTTTT
12,NA,NA,TRBV30,TRBJ2-3,CAWGGRTDTQYF,TGTGCCTGGGGGGGCCGTACAGATACGCAGTATTTT
15,NA,NA,TRBV11-2,TRBJ2-3,CASSSRGLLIDTQYF,TGTGCCAGCAGCTCGAGAGGCCTTTTGATAGATACGCAGTATTTT
14,NA,NA,TRBV27,TRBJ1-1,CASSSPPGNTEAFF,TGTGCCAGCAGTTCCCCCCCGGGGAACACTGAAGCTTTCTTT
18,TRBD2,once,TRBV7-9,TRBJ2-7,CASSLAGRGTSSAYEQYF,TGTGCCAGCAGCTTAGCCGGTCGGGGGACTAGTAGTGCCTACGAGCAGTACTTC
14,NA,NA,TRBV30,TRBJ1-3,CAWSSSGWANTIYF,TGTGCCTGGAGTTCATCAGGATGGGCGAACACCATATATTTT
13,NA,NA,TRBV15,TRBJ1-4,CATSRGFNEKLFF,TGTGCCACCAGTCGGGGGTTTAATGAAAAACTGTTTTTT
14,NA,NA,TRBV10-3,TRBJ2-3,CAISESMGADTQYF,TGTGCCATCAGTGAGTCCATGGGCGCAGATACGCAGTATTTT
13,TRBD1,NA,TRBV29-1,TRBJ1-1,CSSRQGAGTEAFF,TGCAGCTCTCGACAGGGGGCAGGAACTGAAGCTTTCTTT
14,NA,NA,TRBV2,TRBJ1-1,CASSDLGTNTEAFF,TGTGCCAGCAGTGACCTCGGAACTAACACTGAAGCTTTCTTT
15,NA,once,TRBV9,TRBJ1-1,CASSEAGHGNTEAFF,TGTGCCAGCAGCGAGGCGGGACACGGGAACACTGAAGCTTTCTTT
13,NA,NA,TRBV6-5,TRBJ1-4,CASTRGANEKLFF,TGTGCCAGCACCCGGGGGGCCAATGAAAAACTGTTTTTT